This T cell receptor (beta chain) emerged from a study of T cells in localized non-small cell lung cancer. Study conclusions and caveats: A median around 55 of the top 100 tumor clones appeared in adjacent lung.

In the case of this clone: Its specificity is unknown.

Trimming cost V 5 bases and J 6 bases, with 14 bases left between them. Germline V gene sequence: CDR1 LNHDA, CDR2 SQIVND (reference sequence). This CDR3 contains 13 residues. Libraries were prepared by immunoSEQ multiplex PCR; TCRdb keeps only in-frame clonotypes and omits some of them. The table lists 26,000 or so clones, roughly 90% of them singletons. Here the sequenced sample was peripheral blood, taken before any cancer treatment. The chain combines TRBV19 with TRBJ2-7; D gene unclear. The clonotype was recovered from a woman aged 18-55 years with stage I lung adenocarcinoma. The CDR3 sequence: CASSYQLKSEQYF. DNA for the CDR3: TGTGCCAGTAGTTACCAGTTGAAATCCGAGCAGTACTTC.